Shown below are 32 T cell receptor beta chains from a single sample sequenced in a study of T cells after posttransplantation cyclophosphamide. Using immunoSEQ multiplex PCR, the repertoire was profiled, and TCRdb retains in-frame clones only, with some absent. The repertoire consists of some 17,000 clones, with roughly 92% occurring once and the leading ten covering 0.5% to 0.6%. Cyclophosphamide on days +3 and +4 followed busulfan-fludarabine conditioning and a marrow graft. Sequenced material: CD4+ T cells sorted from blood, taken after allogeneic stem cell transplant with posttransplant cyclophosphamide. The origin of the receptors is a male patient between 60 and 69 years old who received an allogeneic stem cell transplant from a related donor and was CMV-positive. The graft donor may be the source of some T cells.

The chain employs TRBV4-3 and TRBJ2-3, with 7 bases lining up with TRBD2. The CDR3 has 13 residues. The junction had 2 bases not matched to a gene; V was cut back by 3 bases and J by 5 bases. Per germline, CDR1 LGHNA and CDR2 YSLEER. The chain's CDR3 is CASSQGGGDTQYF. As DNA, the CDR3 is TGCGCCAGCAGCCAGGGGGGGGGAGATACGCAGTATTTT.

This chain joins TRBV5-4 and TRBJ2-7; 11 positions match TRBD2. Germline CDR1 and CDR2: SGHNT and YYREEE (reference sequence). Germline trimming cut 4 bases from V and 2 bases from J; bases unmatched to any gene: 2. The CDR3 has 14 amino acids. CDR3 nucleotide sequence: TGTGCCAGCAGCCATAGCGGGGGGGCCTACGAGCAGTACTTC. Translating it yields CASSHSGGAYEQYF.

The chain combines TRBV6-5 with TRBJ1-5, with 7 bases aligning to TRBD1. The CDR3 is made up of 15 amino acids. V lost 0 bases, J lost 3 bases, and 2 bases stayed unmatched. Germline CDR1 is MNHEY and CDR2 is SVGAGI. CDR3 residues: CASSYSGQLNQPQHF. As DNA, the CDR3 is TGTGCCAGCAGTTACTCGGGACAGCTCAATCAGCCCCAGCATTTT.

CDR3 protein: CASRGGPTGHYGYTF. The CDR3 bases are TGCGCCAGCCGGGGGGGGCCCACAGGGCACTATGGCTACACCTTC. This chain uses TRBV5-1 with TRBJ1-2, with TRBD1 as a possible D gene (6 bases). The CDR3 extends over 15 amino acids. Germline-derived CDR1 and CDR2 are SGHRS and YFSETQ. Trimming shortened V by 7 bases and J by 3 bases, and 19 bases separated the two germline ends.

This CDR3 reads CACSSRVWITEAFF. CDR3 coding DNA: TGTGCCTGTTCCTCCCGGGTCTGGATCACTGAAGCTTTCTTT. V usage is TRBV30 and J usage is TRBJ1-1; D call uncertain. Trimming removed 6 bases at V and 4 bases at J, with 18 bases between. The CDR3 covers 14 residues. Germline V gene lookup returns CDR1 GTSNPN and CDR2 SVGIG (reference sequence). The full variable domain, with the rest looked up from reference TRBV30 and TRBJ1-1, is SQTIHQWPATLVQPVGSPLSLECTVEGTSNPNLYWYRQAAGRGLQLLFYSVGIGQISSEVPQNLSASRPQDRQFILSSKKLLLSDSGFYLCACSSRVWITEAFFGQGTRLTVV.

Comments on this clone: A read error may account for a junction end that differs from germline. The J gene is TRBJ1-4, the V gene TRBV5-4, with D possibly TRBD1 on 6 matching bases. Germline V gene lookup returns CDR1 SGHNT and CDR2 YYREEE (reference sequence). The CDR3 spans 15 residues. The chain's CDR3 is CTSSLVAGAGEKLFF. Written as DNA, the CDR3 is TGTACCAGCAGCTTGGTTGCAGGGGCGGGTGAAAAACTGTTTTTT.

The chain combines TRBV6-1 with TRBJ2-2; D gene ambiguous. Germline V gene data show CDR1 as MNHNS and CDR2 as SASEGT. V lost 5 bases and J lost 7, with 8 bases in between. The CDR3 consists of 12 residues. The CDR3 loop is CASSKQHGELFF. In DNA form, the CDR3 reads TGTGCCAGCAGTAAACAGCACGGGGAGCTGTTTTTT.

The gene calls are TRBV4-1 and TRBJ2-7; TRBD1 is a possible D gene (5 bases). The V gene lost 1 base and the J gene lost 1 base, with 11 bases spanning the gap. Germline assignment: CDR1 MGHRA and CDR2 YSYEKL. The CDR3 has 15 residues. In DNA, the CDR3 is TGCGCCAGCAGCCAAGCGGCGGCAGGGTCCTACGAGCAGTACTTC. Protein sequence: CASSQAAAGSYEQYF.

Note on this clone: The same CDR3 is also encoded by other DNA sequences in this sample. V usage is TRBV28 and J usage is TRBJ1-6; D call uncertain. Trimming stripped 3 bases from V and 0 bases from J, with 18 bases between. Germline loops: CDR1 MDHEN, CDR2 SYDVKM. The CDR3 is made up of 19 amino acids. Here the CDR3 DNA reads TGTGCCAGCAGTTTCCCCCTCTATAGGACTAGCTCCTATAATTCACCCCTCCACTTT. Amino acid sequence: CASSFPLYRTSSYNSPLHF.

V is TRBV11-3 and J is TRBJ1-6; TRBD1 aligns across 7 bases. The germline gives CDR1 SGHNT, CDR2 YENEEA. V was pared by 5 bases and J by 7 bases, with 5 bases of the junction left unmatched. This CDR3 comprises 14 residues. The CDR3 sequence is CASSQTDRNSPLHF. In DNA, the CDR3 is TGTGCCAGCAGCCAAACGGACAGGAATTCACCCCTCCACTTT. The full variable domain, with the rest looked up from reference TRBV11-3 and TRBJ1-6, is EAGVVQSPRYKIIEKKQPVAFWCNPISGHNTLYWYLQNLGQGPELLIRYENEEAVDDSQLPKDRFSAERLKGVDSTLKIQPAELGDSAVYLCASSQTDRNSPLHFGNGTRLTVT.

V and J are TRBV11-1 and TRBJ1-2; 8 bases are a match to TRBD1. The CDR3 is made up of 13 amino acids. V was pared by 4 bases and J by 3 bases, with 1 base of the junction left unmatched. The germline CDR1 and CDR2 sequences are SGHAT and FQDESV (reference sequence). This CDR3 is CASSSTGDYGYTF. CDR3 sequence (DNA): TGTGCCAGCAGCTCGACAGGGGACTATGGCTACACCTTC.

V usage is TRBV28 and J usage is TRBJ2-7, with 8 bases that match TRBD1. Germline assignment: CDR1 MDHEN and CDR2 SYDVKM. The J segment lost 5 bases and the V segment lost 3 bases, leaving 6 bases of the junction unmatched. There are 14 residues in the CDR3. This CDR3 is CASSLGTGGNEQYF. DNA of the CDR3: TGTGCCAGCAGTTTGGGTACAGGGGGTAACGAGCAGTACTTC.

CDR3: CASSYSLASTDTQYF. The CDR3 coding sequence is TGTGCCAGCAGCTACAGTTTAGCGAGCACAGATACGCAGTATTTT. V and J are TRBV5-5 and TRBJ2-3; D is possibly TRBD2 (5 bases). The CDR3 totals 15 residues. Trimming stripped 3 bases from V and 0 bases from J, with 11 bases between. The V gene's germline CDR1 is SGHKS and CDR2 YYEKEE (reference sequence).

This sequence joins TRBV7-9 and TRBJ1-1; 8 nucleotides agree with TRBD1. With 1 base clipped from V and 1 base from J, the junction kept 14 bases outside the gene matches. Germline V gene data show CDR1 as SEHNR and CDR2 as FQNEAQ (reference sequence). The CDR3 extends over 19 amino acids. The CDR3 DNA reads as TGTGCCAGCAGCTTAGAGGGGATGCGACAGGGGCTGGGGAACACTGAAGCTTTCTTT. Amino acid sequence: CASSLEGMRQGLGNTEAFF.

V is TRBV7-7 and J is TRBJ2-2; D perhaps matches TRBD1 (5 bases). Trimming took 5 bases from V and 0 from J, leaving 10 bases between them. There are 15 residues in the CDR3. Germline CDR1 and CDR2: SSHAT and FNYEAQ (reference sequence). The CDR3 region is CASSPGWANTGELFF. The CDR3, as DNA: TGTGCCAGCAGCCCAGGGTGGGCGAACACCGGGGAGCTGTTTTTT.

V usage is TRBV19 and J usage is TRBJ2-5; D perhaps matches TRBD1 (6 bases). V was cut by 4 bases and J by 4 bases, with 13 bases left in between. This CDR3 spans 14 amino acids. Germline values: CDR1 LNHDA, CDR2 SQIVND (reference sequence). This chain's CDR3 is CASSTFTGRETQYF. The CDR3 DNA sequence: TGTGCCAGTAGTACCTTCACAGGGAGAGAGACCCAGTACTTC.

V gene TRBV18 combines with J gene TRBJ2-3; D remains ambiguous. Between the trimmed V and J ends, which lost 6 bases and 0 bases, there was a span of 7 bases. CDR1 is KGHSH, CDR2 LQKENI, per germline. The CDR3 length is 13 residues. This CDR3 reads CASSLQSTDTQYF. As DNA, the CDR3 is TGTGCCAGCTCTCTACAGAGCACAGATACGCAGTATTTT. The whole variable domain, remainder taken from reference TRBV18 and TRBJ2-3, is NAGVMQNPRHLVRRRGQEARLRCSPMKGHSHVYWYRQLPEEGLKFMVYLQKENIIDESGMPKERFSAEFPKEGPSILRIQQVVRGDSAAYFCASSLQSTDTQYFGPGTRLTVL.

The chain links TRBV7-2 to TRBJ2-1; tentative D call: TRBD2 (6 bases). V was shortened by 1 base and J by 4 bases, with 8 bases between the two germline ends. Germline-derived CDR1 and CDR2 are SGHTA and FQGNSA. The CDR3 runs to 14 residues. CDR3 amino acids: CASSLGLVYNEQFF. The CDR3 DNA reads TGTGCCAGCAGCTTAGGACTAGTATACAATGAGCAGTTCTTC.

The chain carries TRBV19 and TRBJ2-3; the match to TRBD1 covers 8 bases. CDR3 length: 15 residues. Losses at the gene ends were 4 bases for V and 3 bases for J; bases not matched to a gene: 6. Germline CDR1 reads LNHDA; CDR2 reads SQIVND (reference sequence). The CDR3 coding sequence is TGTGCCAGTAGTACAGGACAGGGTAGGACAGATACGCAGTATTTT. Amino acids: CASSTGQGRTDTQYF.

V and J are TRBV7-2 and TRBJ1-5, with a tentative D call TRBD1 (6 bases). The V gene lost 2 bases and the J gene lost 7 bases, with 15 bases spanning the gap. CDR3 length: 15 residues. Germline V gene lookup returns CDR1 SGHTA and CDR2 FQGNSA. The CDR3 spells CASSLFSGALQPQHF. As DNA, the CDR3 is TGTGCCAGCAGCTTATTTTCAGGGGCGCTCCAGCCCCAGCATTTT.

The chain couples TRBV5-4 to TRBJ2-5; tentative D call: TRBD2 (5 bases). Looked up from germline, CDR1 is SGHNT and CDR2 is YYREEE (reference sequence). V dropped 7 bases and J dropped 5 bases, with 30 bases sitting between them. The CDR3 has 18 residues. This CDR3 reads CASARDPGRSLSMETQYF. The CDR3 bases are TGTGCCAGCGCCCGGGATCCCGGACGCTCCCTCTCTATGGAGACCCAGTACTTC.

Here the CDR3 reads CASSPSGIVASTEAFF. In nucleotides, the CDR3 is TGTGCCAGCTCACCAAGCGGGATTGTAGCGTCCACTGAAGCTTTCTTT. The genes are TRBV18 and TRBJ1-1, with no clear D. The germline V gene encodes CDR1 KGHSH and CDR2 LQKENI. The CDR3 length is 16 residues. V dropped 2 bases and J dropped 4 bases, with 17 bases sitting between them.

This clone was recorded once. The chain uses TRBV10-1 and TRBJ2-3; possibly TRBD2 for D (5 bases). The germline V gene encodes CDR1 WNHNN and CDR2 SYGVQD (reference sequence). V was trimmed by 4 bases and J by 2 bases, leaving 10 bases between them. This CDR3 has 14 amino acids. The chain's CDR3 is CASSGSEDTDTQYF. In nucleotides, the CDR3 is TGCGCCAGCAGTGGATCGGAGGACACAGATACGCAGTATTTT.

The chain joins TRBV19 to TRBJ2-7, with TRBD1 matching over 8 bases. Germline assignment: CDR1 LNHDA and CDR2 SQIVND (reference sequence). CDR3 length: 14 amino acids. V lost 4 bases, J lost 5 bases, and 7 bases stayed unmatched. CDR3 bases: TGTGCCAGTAGTAGGTTGACAGGGGACGACGAGCAGTACTTC. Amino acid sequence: CASSRLTGDDEQYF.

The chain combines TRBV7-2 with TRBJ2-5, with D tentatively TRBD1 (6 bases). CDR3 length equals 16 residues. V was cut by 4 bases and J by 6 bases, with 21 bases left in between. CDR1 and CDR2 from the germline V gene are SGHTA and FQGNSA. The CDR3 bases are TGTGCCAGCAGCTGGCTGGGGCAGGGGACGACGAAGACCCAGTACTTC. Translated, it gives CASSWLGQGTTKTQYF.

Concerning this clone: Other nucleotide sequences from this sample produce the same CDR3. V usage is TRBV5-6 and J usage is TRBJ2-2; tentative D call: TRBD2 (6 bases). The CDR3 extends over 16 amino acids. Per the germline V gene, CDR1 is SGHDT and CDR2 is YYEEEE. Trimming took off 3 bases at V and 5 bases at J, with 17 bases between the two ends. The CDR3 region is CASSWAGRSETGELFF. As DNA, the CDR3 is TGTGCCAGCAGCTGGGCGGGGAGGAGTGAGACCGGGGAGCTGTTTTTT.

CDR3 protein: CASAPGQGNTEAFF. Written as DNA, the CDR3 is TGCGCCAGCGCACCGGGACAGGGGAACACTGAAGCTTTCTTT. The V call is TRBV5-1, the J call TRBJ1-1; 9 bases fit TRBD1. The J segment lost 1 base and the V segment lost 7 bases, leaving 5 bases of the junction unmatched. Germline V gene sequence: CDR1 SGHRS, CDR2 YFSETQ. There are 14 residues in the CDR3. The full variable domain, in which reference TRBV5-1 and TRBJ1-1 provide the parts outside the CDR3, is KAGVTQTPRYLIKTRGQQVTLSCSPISGHRSVSWYQQTPGQGLQFLFEYFSETQRNKGNFPGRFSGRQFSNSRSEMNVSTLELGDSALYLCASAPGQGNTEAFFGQGTRLTVV.

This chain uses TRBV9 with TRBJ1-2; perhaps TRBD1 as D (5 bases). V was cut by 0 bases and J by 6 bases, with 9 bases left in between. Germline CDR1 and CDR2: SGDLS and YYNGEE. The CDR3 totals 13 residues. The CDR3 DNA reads TGTGCCAGCAGCGTAGTGGCAGGGAATGGCTACACCTTC. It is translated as CASSVVAGNGYTF.

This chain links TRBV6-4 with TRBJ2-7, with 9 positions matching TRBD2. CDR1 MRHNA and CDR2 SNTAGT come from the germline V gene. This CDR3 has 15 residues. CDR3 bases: TGTGCTCCCTTTAGCGGGGGCTGTTTATCCTACGAGCAGTACTTC. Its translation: CAPFSGGCLSYEQYF.

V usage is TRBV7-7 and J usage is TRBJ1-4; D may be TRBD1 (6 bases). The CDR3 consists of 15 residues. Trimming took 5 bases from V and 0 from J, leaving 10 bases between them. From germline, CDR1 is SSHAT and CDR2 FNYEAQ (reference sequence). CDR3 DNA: TGTGCCAGCAGCAGGGGGGGAGCAACTAATGAAAAACTGTTTTTT. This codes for CASSRGGATNEKLFF.

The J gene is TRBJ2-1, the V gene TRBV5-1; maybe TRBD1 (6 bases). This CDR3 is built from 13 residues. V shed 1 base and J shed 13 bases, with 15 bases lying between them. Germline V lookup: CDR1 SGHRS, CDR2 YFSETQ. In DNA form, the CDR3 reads TGCGCCAGCAGCTTGTATGGTGAGACAGGTCAGTTCTTC. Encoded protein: CASSLYGETGQFF.

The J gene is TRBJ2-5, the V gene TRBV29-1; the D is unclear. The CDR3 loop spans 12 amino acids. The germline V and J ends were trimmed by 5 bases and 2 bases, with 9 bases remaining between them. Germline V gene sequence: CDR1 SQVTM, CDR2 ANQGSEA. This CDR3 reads CSVTRQQETQYF. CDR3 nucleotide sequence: TGCAGCGTTACCAGGCAGCAAGAGACCCAGTACTTC.